This entry concerns a single T cell receptor beta chain. Antigen: not known. Both 60 Vbeta primers and 13 Jbeta primers went into the PCR. TCRdb's copy holds only in-frame clones and misses some; the assay was immunoSEQ multiplex PCR. The data show 160,000 or so clones, with around 75% seen just once and 4% to 5% held by the top ten. This record belongs to a study of cytomegalovirus exposure and HLA in healthy donors. For the study at large: A data release that came early held 80 million or so unique TCRs from HLA-typed donors.

Study-wide findings and caveats: Presence/absence analyses assumed roughly uniform sequencing depth across donors. It was reported in a later analysis that an Asian-associated ancestry cluster showed fewer N-insertions than the roughly 670-donor mean.

The CDR3 runs to 17 residues. The germline gives CDR1 SGHRS, CDR2 YFSETQ. The junction had 8 bases not matched to a gene; V was cut back by 1 base and J by 4 bases. V gene TRBV5-1 combines with J gene TRBJ2-3; TRBD2 matches 11 bases. Sequencing input: PBMCs. The receptor was derived from a man aged 18 to 30 in good health and CMV-seropositive. The CDR3 loop is CASSLRATSGKSDTQYF. The CDR3, as DNA: TGCGCCAGCAGCTTGAGGGCGACTAGCGGGAAATCAGATACGCAGTATTTT.